Detailed here is one T cell receptor (beta chain). Its target is not known. The sample originates from a study of regulatory T cells in long-lasting Graves disease. Overall study results and limits: The TCR repertoire of persistent Graves' patients was less diverse than that of newly diagnosed ones.

The ends were cut back, 1 base at V and 0 bases at J, with 9 bases in the middle. Germline V gene data show CDR1 as SGHVS and CDR2 as FNYEAQ. CDR3 length: 15 residues. HTBI primers from iRepertoire and Arm-PCR of CDR3 regions yielded the TCR beta libraries. TCRdb ran MiXCR on the multiplex PCR reads and lists one entry per CDR3 protein. The profile covers around 450,000 distinct CDR3 sequences, with 20% to 25% appearing a single time and over 6% taken by the ten largest. Time point reported: persistent/refractory GD, antithyroid drugs over 5 years with positive TRAb. Following extraction of RNA from PBMCs, that RNA was used to make the TCR library.

This chain uses TRBV7-6 with TRBJ1-1; D uncertain. This sample comprised peripheral blood mononuclear cells (PBMCs), obtained when the disease was refractory, from a patient treated with antithyroid drugs. The receptor comes from a female donor with Graves disease. CDR3 nucleotide sequence: TGTGCCAGCAGCTTAGTCCCCAGGATGAACACTGAAGCTTTCTTT. It specifies CASSLVPRMNTEAFF.